This T cell receptor (beta chain) was recorded in a study of regulatory T cells in long-lasting Graves disease. CDR3 length: 15 residues. V trimming: 5 bases; J trimming: 5 bases; junction bases outside the gene matches: 7. Germline V gene data show CDR1 as SGHAT and CDR2 as FQNNGV. In building TCR beta libraries, iRepertoire HTBI primers were used together with Arm-PCR of CDR3 regions. From the multiplex PCR reads, TCRdb called clonotypes with MiXCR, one entry per CDR3 protein. This table holds approximately 400,000 distinct CDR3 sequences, roughly 15% found once. Time point here: newly diagnosed GD, antithyroid drugs for less than 3 months. From PBMCs, RNA was extracted and then used to make the TCR library. Many counts were recorded for this clonotype.

This TCR derives from a female donor with Graves disease. Sequences were derived from peripheral blood mononuclear cells (PBMCs), sampled at new diagnosis, from a patient treated with antithyroid drugs. The gene calls are TRBV11-2 and TRBJ2-5, with TRBD2 matching 11 bases. The chain's CDR3 is CASSELAGVVETQYF. The CDR3 bases are TGTGCCAGCAGCGAACTAGCGGGAGTAGTGGAGACCCAGTACTTC.